This T cell receptor (beta chain) was sequenced for a study of T-cell memory formation after mild COVID-19. V was pared by 5 bases and J by 7 bases, with 6 bases between. CDR1 and CDR2 from the germline V gene are SEHNR and FQNEAQ (reference sequence). This CDR3 spans 11 amino acids. 5'RACE primed at constant segments yielded TCR alpha and TCR beta cDNA libraries bearing sample barcodes and UMIs. TCRdb passed the 5' RACE reads through MiXCR, listing each CDR3 protein once. Here the sample spans 100,000 or so distinct CDR3 sequences, approximately 10% being singletons. Findings of the study overall: The SARS-CoV-2 specificity of second-wave clones reaching peak at day 37 remained unverified. Clones shrinking from day 15 to 85 showed even CD4/CD8 mixes; later expanders tilted CD4+. Clones which contracted sat mainly in CM and EM if CD4+, and in EMRA if CD8+.

In its sample, this clonotype was seen many times. Its antigen is unidentified. The sequenced sample was PBMCs or a T cell subset sorted from them (not recorded which). V is TRBV7-9 and J is TRBJ2-1; D not resolved. The receptor was isolated from a man aged 18-30 years who had mild COVID-19 (a few samples of this study predate the infection). Cell type and time point are not known. CDR3 sequence: CASSPVNEQFF. CDR3 in DNA: TGTGCCAGCAGCCCGGTGAATGAGCAGTTCTTC. Drawing the rest from reference TRBV7-9 and TRBJ2-1, the complete variable domain is DTGVSQNPRHKITKRGQNVTFRCDPISEHNRLYWYRQTLGQGPEFLTYFQNEAQLEKSRLLSDRFSAERPKGSFSTLEIQRTEQGDSAMYLCASSPVNEQFFGPGTRLTVL.